This T cell receptor beta chain was sequenced for a study of blood T cell repertoires in COVID-19. Turning to the study itself: Donors in the United States, Italy and Spain gave samples during acute or convalescent COVID-19. PBMCs, B-cell-depleted T cells, or T cells provided the cDNA or gDNA that made up the material.

This CDR3 contains 14 residues. V was cut by 1 base and J by 1 base, with 7 bases left in between. CDR1 and CDR2 (germline): LNHDA, SQIVND (reference sequence). Original methodology: Amplifying reference gene primers gave estimates of nucleated cell counts. TCRdb keeps only in-frame clones here, not all; method: immunoSEQ multiplex PCR. The DNA gave D and trimming, while V, J and clone size come from that table. The sample has about 310,000 clones, around 87% seen once. The chain recombines TRBV19 with TRBJ2-5; tentatively, D is TRBD2 (5 bases). The sequenced sample consisted of peripheral blood. This receptor was identified in a woman aged 45 to 65 who had recovered from COVID-19. Written as DNA, the CDR3 is TGTGCCAGTAGTATAGGACTAATCCAAGAGACCCAGTACTTC. Translated: CASSIGLIQETQYF.